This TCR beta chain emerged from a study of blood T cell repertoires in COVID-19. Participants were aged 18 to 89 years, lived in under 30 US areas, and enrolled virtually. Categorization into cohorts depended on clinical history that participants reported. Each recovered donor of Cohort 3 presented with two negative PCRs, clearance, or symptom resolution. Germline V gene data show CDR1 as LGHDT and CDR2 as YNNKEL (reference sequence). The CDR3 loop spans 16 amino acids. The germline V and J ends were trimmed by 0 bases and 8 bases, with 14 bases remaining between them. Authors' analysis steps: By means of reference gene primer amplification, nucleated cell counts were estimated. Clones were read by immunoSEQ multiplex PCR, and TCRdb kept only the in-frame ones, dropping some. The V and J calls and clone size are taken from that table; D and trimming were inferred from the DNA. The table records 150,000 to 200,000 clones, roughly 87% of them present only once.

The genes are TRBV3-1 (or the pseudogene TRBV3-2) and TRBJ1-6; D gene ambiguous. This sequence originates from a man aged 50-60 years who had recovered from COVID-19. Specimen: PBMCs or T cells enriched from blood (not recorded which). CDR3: CASSQESLPPDSPLHF. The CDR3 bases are TGTGCCAGCAGCCAAGAGAGCCTGCCCCCGGATTCACCCCTCCACTTT.